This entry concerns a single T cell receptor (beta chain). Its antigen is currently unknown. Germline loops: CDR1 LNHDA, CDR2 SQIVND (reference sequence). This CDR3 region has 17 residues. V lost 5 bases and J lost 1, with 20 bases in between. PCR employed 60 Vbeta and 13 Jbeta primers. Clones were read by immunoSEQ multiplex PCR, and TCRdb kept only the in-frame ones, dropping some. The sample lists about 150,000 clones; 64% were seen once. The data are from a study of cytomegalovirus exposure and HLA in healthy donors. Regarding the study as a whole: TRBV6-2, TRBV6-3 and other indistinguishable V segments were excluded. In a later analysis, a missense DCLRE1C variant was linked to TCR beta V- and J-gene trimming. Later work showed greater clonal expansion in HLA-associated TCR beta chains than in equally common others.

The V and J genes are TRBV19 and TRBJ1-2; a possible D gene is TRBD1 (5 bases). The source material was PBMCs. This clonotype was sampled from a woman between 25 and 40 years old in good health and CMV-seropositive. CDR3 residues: CASSPRQNLIINYGYTF. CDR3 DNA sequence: TGTGCCAGTAGTCCTCGACAGAACCTGATCATTAACTATGGCTACACCTTC.